These 24 T cell receptor beta chains originate from one sample sequenced in a study of blood T cell repertoires in COVID-19. Clones were sequenced by immunoSEQ multiplex PCR, and TCRdb holds only the in-frame ones, with some missing. The data contain 120,000 to 150,000 clones, around 89% of them singletons. The source material was PBMCs or T cells enriched from blood (not recorded which). These receptor sequences come from a woman aged 30 to 39 with acute COVID-19.

This clone was recorded once. J is TRBJ2-7 and V is TRBV7-2; tentative D call: TRBD2 (5 bases). The CDR3 totals 12 residues. V lost 5 bases and J 6 bases, leaving 11 bases between the germline ends. From germline, CDR1 is SGHTA and CDR2 FQGNSA. CDR3 loop: CASSAMAGEQYF. The CDR3 DNA reads TGTGCCAGCAGCGCCATGGCGGGCGAGCAGTACTTC.

The gene calls are TRBV6-6 and TRBJ2-1; 7 nucleotides match TRBD2. This CDR3 is built from 15 residues. After removal of 8 bases from V and 5 bases from J, the junction contained 12 bases not matched to a gene. Germline values: CDR1 MNHNY, CDR2 SVGAGI (reference sequence). The CDR3 region is CASFDTGGPDNEQFF. The CDR3 bases are TGTGCCAGCTTTGATACGGGAGGTCCGGACAATGAGCAGTTCTTC.

The chain couples TRBV5-6 to TRBJ2-7; 7 bases are a match to TRBD2. Losses at the gene ends were 4 bases for V and 7 bases for J; bases not matched to a gene: 5. The CDR3 extends over 12 amino acids. Per germline, CDR1 SGHDT and CDR2 YYEEEE. The CDR3 sequence: CASSLGAGEQYF. The CDR3, as DNA: TGTGCCAGCAGCCTCGGAGCGGGGGAGCAGTACTTC.

This chain links TRBV28 with TRBJ1-1; D call uncertain. V gave up 6 bases and J gave up 1 base, with 12 bases separating them. The CDR3 totals 14 residues. CDR1 is MDHEN, CDR2 SYDVKM, per germline. The CDR3, as DNA: TGTGCCAGCAGCCTGCGGAAGCCGAACACTGAAGCTTTCTTT. It specifies CASSLRKPNTEAFF.

The gene calls are TRBV28 and TRBJ1-5; no clear D gene. The CDR3 runs 14 residues. CDR1 is MDHEN, CDR2 SYDVKM, per germline. V lost 6 bases, J lost 2 bases, and 11 bases lay in between. The DNA for the CDR3 is TGTGCCAGCAGCGGCGGCGCAGGCAATCAGCCCCAGCATTTT. It specifies CASSGGAGNQPQHF.

This chain uses TRBV4-3 with TRBJ1-3, with D hard to call. Germline assignment: CDR1 LGHNA and CDR2 YSLEER. This CDR3 is built from 15 residues. With 1 base removed from V and 2 bases from J, the gap between germline ends came to 9 bases. The CDR3 is CASSQGRQAGNTIYF. The CDR3 bases are TGCGCCAGCAGCCAAGGCCGGCAGGCTGGAAACACCATATATTTT.

The gene calls are TRBV25-1 and TRBJ1-1; 7 bases map to TRBD1. This CDR3 has 15 residues. Per the germline V gene, CDR1 is MGHDK and CDR2 is SYGVNS. Trimming removed 3 bases from V and 5 bases from J; junction bases left unmatched: 9. CDR3 region: CASSDPRTGGTEAFF. CDR3 DNA: TGTGCCAGCAGTGACCCCCGGACAGGAGGGACTGAAGCTTTCTTT.

The chain combines TRBV12-5 with TRBJ1-5; D not certain. Germline-derived CDR1 and CDR2 are LGHNT and FRNRAP. V was clipped by 4 bases and J by 5 bases, with 6 bases between them. There are 12 residues in the CDR3. CDR3 bases: TGTGCTAGTGGTTACGGGGATCAGCCCCAGCATTTT. It yields the protein CASGYGDQPQHF.

This sequence joins TRBV18 and TRBJ1-1; a possible D gene is TRBD1 (6 bases). The CDR3 contains 15 residues. V was trimmed by 1 base and J by 2 bases, leaving 11 bases between them. Germline lookup yields CDR1 KGHSH and CDR2 LQKENI. The CDR3 sequence: CASSPQTGINTEAFF. The CDR3 DNA follows: TGTGCCAGCTCACCACAAACAGGGATAAACACTGAAGCTTTCTTT.

J is TRBJ2-7 and V is TRBV27; maybe TRBD2 (5 bases). Trimming took off 3 bases at V and 5 bases at J, with 5 bases between the two ends. The germline V gene encodes CDR1 MNHEY and CDR2 SMNVEV (reference sequence). This CDR3 region has 11 residues. CDR3 sequence reads: CASSFGNEQYF. The CDR3, as DNA: TGTGCCAGCAGTTTCGGGAACGAGCAGTACTTC.

The rearrangement uses TRBV27 and TRBJ2-7; the match to TRBD1 covers 9 bases. The CDR3 runs 14 residues. Trimming took 6 bases from V and 2 from J; bases not matched to a gene: 5. Germline V CDR1 and CDR2: MNHEY, SMNVEV (reference sequence). The DNA of the CDR3 is TGTGCCAGCAGGCGACAGGGGGACGCCTACGAGCAGTACTTC. Encoded protein: CASRRQGDAYEQYF.

This clone was recorded only once. Within the sample, other DNA sequences also encode this same CDR3. The V gene is TRBV7-2, the J gene TRBJ1-2, with 8 nucleotides matching TRBD1. Germline V gives CDR1 SGHTA, CDR2 FQGNSA. The CDR3 is 13 amino acids. Trimming at V came to 3 bases and at J to 5 bases, leaving 2 bases not matched to a gene. The CDR3 coding sequence is TGTGCCAGCAGCTTGGACAGGGTATATGGCTACACCTTC. It translates to CASSLDRVYGYTF.

This clone has a single count. This chain connects TRBV30 to TRBJ2-7; TRBD1 is a possible D gene (5 bases). CDR3 length: 12 residues. Germline loops: CDR1 GTSNPN, CDR2 SVGIG (reference sequence). V was trimmed by 4 bases and J by 1 base, leaving 8 bases between them. The CDR3 loop reads CAWTGLSYEQYF. Written as DNA, the CDR3 is TGTGCCTGGACAGGGCTATCCTACGAGCAGTACTTC.

The chain combines TRBV5-4 with TRBJ2-7, with D unresolved. The germline CDR1 and CDR2 sequences are SGHNT and YYREEE (reference sequence). The CDR3 consists of 15 residues. The V gene lost 1 base and the J gene lost 2 bases, with 13 bases spanning the gap. CDR3 DNA: TGTGCCAGCAGCTTGTGGCTAGGTGGAACCTACGAGCAGTACTTC. Amino acid sequence: CASSLWLGGTYEQYF.

The chain links TRBV6-5 to TRBJ2-5, with 7 bases fitting TRBD2. This CDR3 has 14 amino acids. Germline CDR1 and CDR2: MNHEY and SVGAGI. V dropped 6 bases and J dropped 3; count of bases not matched to a gene: 7. CDR3 residues: CASRERAGEETQYF. The CDR3 DNA reads TGTGCCAGCAGGGAGCGGGCGGGGGAAGAGACCCAGTACTTC.

This chain links TRBV5-8 with TRBJ1-5; D is ambiguous. The V gene lost 9 bases and the J gene lost 8 bases, with 15 bases spanning the gap. CDR1 is SGHTS and CDR2 is YDEGEE in the germline V gene. CDR3 length equals 12 residues. The CDR3 bases are TGTGCCACCACGTACCCGGTGGAGCCCCAGCATTTT. Translated: CATTYPVEPQHF.

The rearrangement links TRBV19 to TRBJ2-1; the match to TRBD2 covers 7 bases. V shed 6 bases and J 4 bases; nucleotides not matched to a gene: 6. Per the germline V gene, CDR1 is LNHDA and CDR2 is SQIVND (reference sequence). This CDR3 contains 14 residues. The chain's CDR3 is CASSLVGGYNEQFF. Here the CDR3 DNA reads TGTGCCAGTAGCCTGGTGGGGGGGTACAATGAGCAGTTCTTC.

The V call is TRBV18, the J call TRBJ1-5; D is possibly TRBD1 (5 bases). The germline CDR1 and CDR2 sequences are KGHSH and LQKENI. The CDR3 loop spans 15 amino acids. The ends were cut back, 3 bases at V and 4 bases at J, with 13 bases in the middle. The CDR3 region has the DNA TGTGCCAGCTCACCTTCCGCAGGACAAAATCAGCCCCAGCATTTT. It yields the protein CASSPSAGQNQPQHF.

The V gene is TRBV7-3, the J gene TRBJ2-7, with 9 bases identical to TRBD2. The CDR3 is 19 residues long. Trimming removed 1 base from V and 9 bases from J; junction bases left unmatched: 22. The germline V gene has CDR1 SGHTA and CDR2 FQGTGA. CDR3 in DNA: TGTGCCAGCAGCTTAAGGCTAAGAGCGGGAGGCCATAACCTTACTGGGCAGTACTTC. It specifies CASSLRLRAGGHNLTGQYF.

This chain connects TRBV18 to TRBJ1-2; weak D call: TRBD1 (5 bases). Germline CDR1 and CDR2: KGHSH and LQKENI. The V gene lost 4 bases and the J gene lost 5 bases, with 11 bases spanning the gap. The CDR3 has 13 residues. CDR3 bases: TGTGCCAGCTCACTCTACAGGACATATGGCTACACCTTC. Translating it yields CASSLYRTYGYTF.

The chain recombines TRBV28 with TRBJ1-4, with D possibly TRBD1 on 5 matching bases. V gave up 6 bases and J gave up 3 bases, with 11 bases separating them. From germline, CDR1 is MDHEN and CDR2 SYDVKM. CDR3 size: 14 residues. The CDR3 DNA follows: TGTGCCAGCAGGATCGCAGGGTCTAATGAAAAACTGTTTTTT. Residues: CASRIAGSNEKLFF.

The genes are TRBV3-1 (or the pseudogene TRBV3-2) and TRBJ1-3; no clear D. V dropped 3 bases and J dropped 8 bases, with 5 bases sitting between them. CDR3 length: 11 amino acids. Per the germline V gene, CDR1 is LGHDT and CDR2 is YNNKEL (reference sequence). The chain's CDR3 is CASSHEYTIYF. The CDR3 bases are TGTGCCAGCAGCCATGAGTACACCATATATTTT.

The V gene is TRBV12-3 or TRBV12-4, the J gene TRBJ2-7; tentatively, D is TRBD1 (6 bases). There are 12 residues in the CDR3. Trimming took off 5 bases at V and 1 base at J, with 6 bases between the two ends. The CDR3 region is CASSGQSYEQYF. CDR3 nucleotides: TGTGCCAGCAGTGGACAGTCCTACGAGCAGTACTTC.

V and J are TRBV9 and TRBJ1-3; D uncertain. Trimming left V 0 bases short and J 0 bases short, with 10 bases between. Germline lookup yields CDR1 SGDLS and CDR2 YYNGEE. CDR3 size: 16 residues. The CDR3 spells CASSVDYSSSGNTIYF. For the CDR3, the DNA is TGTGCCAGCAGCGTAGATTACAGTTCCTCTGGAAACACCATATATTTT.